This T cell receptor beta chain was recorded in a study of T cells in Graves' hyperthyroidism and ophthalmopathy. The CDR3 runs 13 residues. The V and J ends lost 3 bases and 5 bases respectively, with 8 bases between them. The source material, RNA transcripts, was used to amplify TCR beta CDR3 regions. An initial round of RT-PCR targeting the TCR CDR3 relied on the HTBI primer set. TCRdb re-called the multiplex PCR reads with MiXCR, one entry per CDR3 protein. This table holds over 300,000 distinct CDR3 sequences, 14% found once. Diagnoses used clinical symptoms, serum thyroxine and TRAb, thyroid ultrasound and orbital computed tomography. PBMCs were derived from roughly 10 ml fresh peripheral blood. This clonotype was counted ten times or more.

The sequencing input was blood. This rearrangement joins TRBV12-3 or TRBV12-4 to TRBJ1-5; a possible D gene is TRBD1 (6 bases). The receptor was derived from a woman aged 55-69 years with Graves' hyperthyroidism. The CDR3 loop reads CASSFAGDQPQHF. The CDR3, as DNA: TGTGCCAGCAGTTTCGCAGGGGATCAGCCCCAGCATTTT.